This is a list of T cell receptor beta chains from one sample in a study of blood T cell repertoires in COVID-19. The assay was immunoSEQ multiplex PCR, and TCRdb's table has in-frame clones only and misses some. The sample shows about 36,000 clones, roughly 90% of them seen only once. The specimen was peripheral blood. These receptor sequences come from a man aged 60 to 69 with active or convalescent COVID-19. CDR3s include the opening cysteine and the closing phenylalanine or tryptophan. A D gene is named only where the DNA matches it firmly. Clone size is stated in some rows and not others, as once, few, many or a class when expanded.

d_call	clone_size	j_call	v_call	cdr3_aa	cdr3_nt
.	.	TRBJ2-1	TRBV3-1/TRBV3-2	CASSQYSVGLDEQFF	TGTGCCAGCAGCCAATATTCAGTGGGGCTCGATGAGCAGTTCTTC
.	.	TRBJ2-7	TRBV28	CASSRTFEGRGYF	TGTGCCAGCAGTCGCACCTTCGAGGGCCGAGGGTACTTC
TRBD1	.	TRBJ1-5	TRBV20-1	CSASGTGPNSNQPQHF	TGCAGTGCTAGTGGGACAGGGCCAAATAGCAATCAGCCCCAGCATTTT
.	.	TRBJ2-4	TRBV5-5	CASSLAGDERARGNIQYF	TGTGCCAGCAGCTTGGCGGGTGACGAGCGGGCCAGGGGGAACATTCAGTACTTC
TRBD2	.	TRBJ2-3	TRBV10-1	CASSESKWAGGTDTQYF	TGCGCCAGCAGTGAGTCTAAGTGGGCGGGAGGTACAGATACGCAGTATTTT
TRBD1	.	TRBJ1-5	TRBV30	CAWSGGQGGNQPQHF	TGTGCCTGGAGTGGTGGGCAGGGGGGTAATCAGCCCCAGCATTTT
.	.	TRBJ2-5	TRBV18	CASSPPSIAGAYF	TGTGCCAGCTCACCACCGAGTATAGCCGGAGCGTACTTC
TRBD1	.	TRBJ1-1	TRBV5-1	CASSLTGAPNTEAFF	TGCGCCAGCAGCCTGACAGGGGCCCCGAACACTGAAGCTTTCTTT
TRBD2	.	TRBJ2-7	TRBV2	CATRGLAGVEQYF	TGTGCCACTAGGGGACTAGCGGGAGTCGAGCAGTACTTC
TRBD2	once	TRBJ2-5	TRBV11-3	CASSLGGGRAGVETQYF	TGTGCCAGCAGCTTAGGTGGCGGGAGGGCCGGAGTGGAGACCCAGTACTTC
.	once	TRBJ2-7	TRBV7-2	CASSTGLSYYEQYF	TGTGCCAGCAGCACCGGACTATCGTACTACGAGCAGTACTTC
TRBD2	.	TRBJ2-7	TRBV5-5	CASSSEREEYEQYF	TGTGCCAGCAGCTCTGAGCGGGAGGAGTACGAGCAGTACTTC
TRBD1	.	TRBJ1-2	TRBV29-1	CSVDPDRALIYTF	TGCAGCGTGGACCCGGACAGGGCATTAATCTACACCTTC
.	.	TRBJ2-1	TRBV5-1	CASSPGSAYNEQFF	TGCGCCAGCAGCCCTGGCAGTGCCTACAATGAGCAGTTCTTC
TRBD1	medium-sized	TRBJ2-1	TRBV12-3/TRBV12-4	CASSSGQGQFF	TGTGCCAGCAGCAGTGGACAGGGACAGTTCTTC
.	.	TRBJ1-1	TRBV30	CAWRANRYLNTEAFF	TGTGCCTGGAGGGCCAACAGATATTTGAACACTGAAGCTTTCTTT
TRBD2	.	TRBJ2-2	TRBV27	CASTPSTSGNTGELFF	TGTGCCAGCACCCCGAGTACTAGCGGTAACACCGGGGAGCTGTTTTTT
TRBD1	.	TRBJ1-2	TRBV19	CASSLGQDRLQSGYTF	TGTGCCAGTAGCCTCGGACAGGACAGGCTTCAGTCTGGCTACACCTTC
.	.	TRBJ2-3	TRBV28	CASSLYPSTEAPDTQYF	TGTGCCAGCAGTTTATACCCTAGCACCGAGGCCCCAGATACGCAGTATTTT
.	.	TRBJ2-7	TRBV28	CASSLVFRLYEQYF	TGTGCCAGCAGTTTGGTGTTTCGACTCTACGAGCAGTACTTC
TRBD1	.	TRBJ2-3	TRBV10-3	CAISFGQGGTDTQYF	TGTGCCATCAGCTTCGGACAGGGTGGGACAGATACGCAGTATTTT
.	.	TRBJ2-3	TRBV5-1	CASSSERGDTQYF	TGCGCCAGCAGCTCCGAGCGCGGAGATACGCAGTATTTT